The 23 T cell receptor beta chains below all came from one sample that was sequenced in a study of identical twins. Via MiXCR, TCRdb re-called the 5' RACE reads, giving one row per CDR3 protein. The sample consists of 200,000 to 250,000 distinct CDR3 sequences, under 8.5% of them appearing once. The sample was also linked to a second study, of T cells expressing NK-cell markers.

Sequences were obtained from CD8+ T cells sorted from blood. These receptors all come from a woman younger than 30 in good health.

This clonotype has more than one count but fewer than ten. The gene calls are TRBV7-9 and TRBJ2-7, with D tentatively TRBD2 (6 bases). The CDR3 consists of 13 residues. Germline V CDR1 and CDR2: SEHNR, FQNEAQ (reference sequence). Trimming stripped 11 bases from V and 9 bases from J, with 23 bases between. CDR3 bases: TGTGCCCTGGAGGGGCAGGGCCCCCTAGGGCAGTACTTC. Its translation is CALEGQGPLGQYF.

In this sample, this clonotype turned up many times. The chain couples TRBV20-1 to TRBJ2-1; 7 bases agree with TRBD2. The germline CDR1 and CDR2 sequences are DFQATT and SNEGSKA (reference sequence). This CDR3 is 18 amino acids long. V lost 2 bases, J lost 5 bases, and 18 bases stayed unmatched. CDR3 bases: TGCAGTGCTAGATTACCTCTCCAACTAGCGATAAATAACAATGAGCAGTTCTTC. Amino acid sequence: CSARLPLQLAINNNEQFF.

This clonotype was seen many times. The V gene is TRBV12-3 or TRBV12-4, the J gene TRBJ2-1, with D unresolved. V shed 6 bases and J shed 0 bases, with 12 bases lying between them. This CDR3 spans 15 amino acids. The CDR3 is CASRTPGVSYNEQFF. CDR3 nucleotides: TGTGCCAGCAGAACCCCAGGCGTCTCCTACAATGAGCAGTTCTTC.

The chain couples TRBV6-2 or TRBV6-3 to TRBJ1-2; D not resolved. The CDR3 totals 9 residues. Germline lookup yields CDR1 MNHEY and CDR2 SVGEGT. Trimming cost V 8 bases and J 7 bases, with 5 bases left between them. The CDR3 sequence is CASGVGYTF. CDR3 nucleotides: TGTGCCAGCGGGGTTGGCTACACCTTC.

In its sample, this clonotype was seen a few times. The chain links TRBV10-3 to TRBJ2-3; D tentatively fits TRBD1 or TRBD2 (7 bases each). Trimming pared 6 bases from V and 0 bases from J, leaving 22 bases between. From germline, CDR1 is ENHRY and CDR2 SYGVKD. The CDR3 is made up of 18 amino acids. CDR3 protein: CAIRGGGTGDVSTDTQYF. The CDR3 DNA reads as TGTGCCATCAGGGGGGGGGGTACAGGGGACGTCAGCACAGATACGCAGTATTTT.

The gene calls are TRBV10-3 and TRBJ1-1, with a weak D call TRBD1 (5 bases). The V and J ends lost 2 bases and 3 bases respectively, with 10 bases between them. CDR1 and CDR2 (germline): ENHRY, SYGVKD. This CDR3 comprises 14 residues. The CDR3 here is CAISEDGTYTEAFF. The CDR3 bases are TGTGCCATCAGTGAGGACGGGACTTACACTGAAGCTTTCTTT.

This sequence joins TRBV4-1 and TRBJ2-3, with D unresolved. V dropped 0 bases and J dropped 2 bases, with 12 bases sitting between them. The CDR3 has 16 residues. The germline V gene encodes CDR1 MGHRA and CDR2 YSYEKL. The CDR3 DNA is TGCGCCAGCAGCCAAGATGCAAACACCGACACAGATACGCAGTATTTT. Protein sequence: CASSQDANTDTDTQYF.

This clonotype has a count of ten or more. CDR3 in amino acids: CSASGQGHEQYF. CDR3 coding DNA: TGCAGTGCTAGTGGTCAGGGACACGAGCAGTACTTC. V usage is TRBV20-1 and J usage is TRBJ2-7; D is tentatively TRBD1 or TRBD2 (5 bases each). The CDR3 is 12 amino acids. The V end was cut by 3 bases, the J end by 5 bases, with 11 bases between. The germline gives CDR1 DFQATT, CDR2 SNEGSKA (reference sequence).

This clonotype was observed a few times. The chain carries TRBV7-2 and TRBJ1-3; a weak D match, TRBD1 (5 bases). Per the germline V gene, CDR1 is SGHTA and CDR2 is FQGNSA. The CDR3 runs to 17 residues. Trimming cost V 2 bases and J 2 bases, with 16 bases left between them. CDR3 coding DNA: TGTGCCAGCAGCTTACAGGGTGGGATCAGTCCTGGAAACACCATATATTTT. Protein sequence: CASSLQGGISPGNTIYF.

This clonotype was seen a handful of times. This chain links TRBV9 with TRBJ2-5; 8 positions match TRBD1. The germline CDR1 and CDR2 sequences are SGDLS and YYNGEE. The CDR3 is made up of 13 amino acids. Trimming at V came to 4 bases and at J to 5 bases, leaving 4 bases not matched to a gene. In DNA form, the CDR3 reads TGTGCCAGCAGCCCGGACAGGGCGGAGACCCAGTACTTC. It codes for CASSPDRAETQYF.

The V call is TRBV18, the J call TRBJ2-3, with D tentatively TRBD2 (6 bases). Germline V gene lookup returns CDR1 KGHSH and CDR2 LQKENI. The ends were cut back, 6 bases at V and 0 bases at J, with 22 bases in the middle. The CDR3 has 18 amino acids. The CDR3 coding sequence is TGTGCCAGCTCCCCGAGAGGCGGGACGCATACTAGCACAGATACGCAGTATTTT. The encoded protein is CASSPRGGTHTSTDTQYF.

V usage is TRBV3-1 and J usage is TRBJ2-7, with D maybe TRBD2 (6 bases). Germline CDR1 and CDR2: LGHDT and YNNKEL (reference sequence). Trimming removed 0 bases at V and 3 bases at J, with 15 bases between. This CDR3 has 16 residues. This CDR3 is CASSQDELASVYEQYF. CDR3 nucleotide sequence: TGTGCCAGCAGCCAAGATGAGCTAGCGAGTGTCTACGAGCAGTACTTC.

The chain has TRBV15 and TRBJ2-1, with TRBD2 as a possible D gene (6 bases). Germline lookup yields CDR1 LNHNV and CDR2 YYDKDF (reference sequence). The CDR3 is made up of 15 amino acids. Trimming removed 1 base from V and 7 bases from J, with 14 bases in between. The CDR3 DNA reads as TGTGCCACCAGCAGAGGACGGGAGAGGAATAATGAGCAGTTCTTC. It encodes CATSRGRERNNEQFF.

The V call is TRBV7-9, the J call TRBJ2-7; D remains unclear. Germline V gene data show CDR1 as SEHNR and CDR2 as FQNEAQ (reference sequence). CDR3 length: 15 residues. The ends were cut back, 4 bases at V and 0 bases at J, with 13 bases in the middle. CDR3 nucleotide sequence: TGTGCCAGCAGCTCCCGTTATGAGGCCTCCTACGAGCAGTACTTC. Its protein is CASSSRYEASYEQYF. Drawing the rest from reference TRBV7-9 and TRBJ2-7, the complete variable domain is DTGVSQNPRHKITKRGQNVTFRCDPISEHNRLYWYRQTLGQGPEFLTYFQNEAQLEKSRLLSDRFSAERPKGSFSTLEIQRTEQGDSAMYLCASSSRYEASYEQYFGPGTRLTVT.

V and J are TRBV6-6 and TRBJ2-3; D is unresolved. Germline lookup yields CDR1 MNHNY and CDR2 SVGAGI (reference sequence). This CDR3 has 13 residues. V lost 6 bases and J lost 2, with 9 bases in between. The CDR3 loop reads CASRRSITDTQYF. The CDR3 nucleotides are TGTGCCAGCAGGCGAAGTATCACAGATACGCAGTATTTT.

The gene calls are TRBV9 and TRBJ1-4, with no clear D. V lost 0 bases and J lost 6, with 12 bases in between. The CDR3 loop spans 15 amino acids. Germline V lookup: CDR1 SGDLS, CDR2 YYNGEE. The CDR3 sequence is CASSVAEGKDEKLFF. CDR3 in DNA: TGTGCCAGCAGCGTAGCGGAGGGTAAGGATGAAAAACTGTTTTTT.

The chain carries TRBV7-2 and TRBJ2-7; no firm D call. Germline-derived CDR1 and CDR2 are SGHTA and FQGNSA. Trimming took off 5 bases at V and 2 bases at J, with 16 bases between the two ends. The CDR3 spans 15 residues. This CDR3 reads CASSPSSRLTYEQYF. CDR3 bases: TGTGCCAGCAGCCCGTCGTCGCGGTTGACCTACGAGCAGTACTTC.

Many counts were recorded for this clonotype. The chain recombines TRBV25-1 with TRBJ2-1; 7 bases are a match to TRBD2. The junction had 4 bases not matched to a gene; V was cut back by 4 bases and J by 7 bases. The germline V gene has CDR1 MGHDK and CDR2 SYGVNS. The CDR3 is 13 amino acids. The CDR3 DNA reads as TGTGCCAGCAGTGTGGGTAGCGGGAATGAGCAGTTCTTC. Encoded protein: CASSVGSGNEQFF.

This clonotype was seen at least ten times. This sequence joins TRBV27 and TRBJ2-5; D unresolved. CDR3 size: 12 residues. V lost 4 bases and J 3 bases, leaving 6 bases between the germline ends. Germline V lookup: CDR1 MNHEY, CDR2 SMNVEV (reference sequence). The CDR3 bases are TGTGCCAGCAGTTCTGTTGAAGAGACCCAGTACTTC. Protein sequence: CASSSVEETQYF.

Ten or more counts support this clonotype. The chain carries TRBV12-3 or TRBV12-4 and TRBJ2-3, with D perhaps matching TRBD2 (7 bases). CDR3 length equals 14 residues. The V end lost 5 bases, the J end lost 3 bases, and 12 bases lay between the germline ends. The CDR3, as DNA: TGTGCCAGCAGTGGGGGGGGCTGGACAGATACGCAGTATTTT. This encodes CASSGGGWTDTQYF.

The table lists this clonotype with many counts. The chain carries TRBV6-5 and TRBJ2-7; 9 nucleotides align to TRBD1. The germline gives CDR1 MNHEY, CDR2 SVGAGI. J was trimmed by 6 bases and V by 2 bases; bases with no gene match: 8. The CDR3 is made up of 15 amino acids. Here the CDR3 DNA reads TGTGCCAGCAGTTACACCGGGACAGGGTTGGTCGAGCAGTACTTC. Amino acid sequence: CASSYTGTGLVEQYF.

This clonotype came up many times. The CDR3 sequence: CASNTGTFTDTQYF. For the CDR3, the DNA is TGCGCCAGCAACACCGGGACCTTCACAGATACGCAGTATTTT. The rearrangement uses TRBV5-1 and TRBJ2-3; D tentatively reads TRBD1 or TRBD2 (5 bases each). Germline V gene sequence: CDR1 SGHRS, CDR2 YFSETQ. The V end was cut by 6 bases, the J end by 2 bases, with 13 bases between. The CDR3 runs 14 residues.

The chain recombines TRBV14 with TRBJ2-7, with D perhaps assigned TRBD1 or TRBD2 (6 bases each). The CDR3 contains 15 residues. Between the trimmed V and J ends, which lost 1 base and 6 bases, there was a span of 16 bases. CDR1 SGHDN and CDR2 FVKESK come from the germline V gene. In DNA, the CDR3 is TGTGCCAGCAGCCAAGTTCGGGGGCATAAACGCGAGCAGTACTTC. Amino acid sequence: CASSQVRGHKREQYF.